A selection of T cell receptor beta chains follows, all from one sample in a study of blood T cells in healthy people across ages. MiXCR was run by TCRdb on the 5' RACE reads, yielding one entry per CDR3 protein. The sample consists of hundreds of thousands of distinct CDR3 sequences, 36% of them appearing once. The sequencing input was blood. These receptors all stem from a young man in good health. CDR3s include the opening cysteine and the closing phenylalanine or tryptophan. The order of the fields is D gene, V gene, J gene, CDR3 length, clone size, CDR3 DNA, CDR3 protein. D genes are given only for firm matches. Only part of the rows carry a size: once, few, many, or a class if the clone is expanded.

>TRBD2|TRBV4-1|TRBJ2-1|19|many
TGCGCCAGCAGCCATCCGGGACTAGCGGGGGGGCCGTCCCGTAATGAGCAGTTCTTC
CASSHPGLAGGPSRNEQFF
>.|TRBV20-1|TRBJ1-5|13|.
TGCAGTGCTAGAGAGGCTGGGTGGGAGCCCCAGCATTTT
CSAREAGWEPQHF
>TRBD2|TRBV20-1|TRBJ2-3|15|.
TGCAGTGCTACCCTCGGGGCGGGGGGGACAGATACGCAGTATTTT
CSATLGAGGTDTQYF
>.|TRBV7-6|TRBJ2-2|16|.
TGTGCCAGCAGCTTAGTTGCACTAGGGGACACCGGGGAGCTGTTTTTT
CASSLVALGDTGELFF
>TRBD2|TRBV20-1|TRBJ2-5|13|few
TGCAGTGCTAGTTCTAGCGGGGGTGAGACCCAGTACTTC
CSASSSGGETQYF
>TRBD1|TRBV20-1|TRBJ2-1|14|few
TGCAGTGCTAAGGGACAGCTTAATCCCTACGAGCAGTTCTTC
CSAKGQLNPYEQFF
>.|TRBV5-4|TRBJ1-2|16|.
TGTGCCAGCAGCTTCAGCAGGGGCTCTGAGGACTATGGCTACACCTTC
CASSFSRGSEDYGYTF
>.|TRBV18|TRBJ2-6|15|many
TGTGCCAGCTCACCTTATCAGTCGGGGGCCAACGTCCTGACTTTC
CASSPYQSGANVLTF
>.|TRBV20-1|TRBJ2-7|12|.
TGCAGTGGGGGACCCGCTTACAATGAGCAGTACTTC
CSGGPAYNEQYF
>.|TRBV12-3/TRBV12-4|TRBJ2-7|16|few
TGTGCCAGCAGTCCCTCGCGGGGTATTCCCTACAATGAGCAGTACTTC
CASSPSRGIPYNEQYF
>.|TRBV20-1|TRBJ1-2|12|many
TGCAGTGTCAAGGAGGGAACTCGTGGCTACACCTTC
CSVKEGTRGYTF
>.|TRBV5-1|TRBJ1-5|15|.
TGCGCCAGCAGCTTGGGGGTGGGGTCGAATCAGCCCCAGCATTTT
CASSLGVGSNQPQHF
>.|TRBV4-3|TRBJ2-1|16|many
TGCGCCAGCAGCCAGCGGTTAGAAAGCTCCTACAATGAGCAGTTCTTC
CASSQRLESSYNEQFF
>TRBD2|TRBV29-1|TRBJ2-7|13|.
TGCAGCACAAGACTAGCGGGAGGGTGCGAGCAGTACTTC
CSTRLAGGCEQYF
>.|TRBV5-1|TRBJ2-6|14|.
TGCGCCAGCAGTGGGACCTCTGGGGCCAACGTCCTGACTTTC
CASSGTSGANVLTF
>.|TRBV7-9|TRBJ1-2|16|few
TGTGCCAGCAGCTCGGGGGGGGACGGACCTAACTATGGCTACACCTTC
CASSSGGDGPNYGYTF
>.|TRBV4-2|TRBJ2-3|16|many
TGTGCCAGCAGCCAAGACTTTATCGGCGTGGGAAATACGCAGTATTTT
CASSQDFIGVGNTQYF
>TRBD2|TRBV7-3|TRBJ2-7|14|.
TGTGCCAGCAGCCCCCAAGCGGGACCCTACGAGCAGTACTTC
CASSPQAGPYEQYF
>.|TRBV5-1|TRBJ2-1|14|few
TGCGCCAGCAGCTTACACAGGGATTACAATGAGCAGTTCTTC
CASSLHRDYNEQFF
>TRBD1|TRBV11-2|TRBJ2-1|16|.
TGTGCCAGCAGCTTACCCGGACAGGGGGCGTACAATGAGCAGTTCTTC
CASSLPGQGAYNEQFF
>TRBD1|TRBV7-2|TRBJ1-2|15|few
TGTGCCAGCAGCTTAGCCCCCCCAGGGGGGTATGGCTACACCTTC
CASSLAPPGGYGYTF
>TRBD1|TRBV7-2|TRBJ2-1|15|.
TGTGCCAGCGTACCCGACAGGGGGACTTACAATGAGCAGTTCTTC
CASVPDRGTYNEQFF
>.|TRBV4-1|TRBJ2-5|15|.
TGCGCCAGCAGCCAAGATGAGGGGGAGGTGGAGACCCAGTACTTC
CASSQDEGEVETQYF
>TRBD1|TRBV7-9|TRBJ2-1|16|.
TGTGTCAGCAGCCCATCATGGGGACAGGGGGGATACGAGCAGTTCTTC
CVSSPSWGQGGYEQFF
>TRBD2|TRBV4-3|TRBJ2-3|15|many
TGCGCCAGCAGCCAAGATCGGGGAGGGGTAGATACGCAGTATTTT
CASSQDRGGVDTQYF
>TRBD1|TRBV2|TRBJ1-4|24|.
TGTGCCAGCAGTGAACTCGTACCGGGACAGTCTTTTTTTTCGTCATCGACCGTTAATGAAAAGCTGTTTTTT
CASSELVPGQSFFSSSTVNEKLFF
>TRBD1|TRBV20-1|TRBJ1-4|14|few
TGCAGTGCTACCAAGACAGGGGCTAATGAAAAACTGTTTTTT
CSATKTGANEKLFF
>.|TRBV7-9|TRBJ2-5|14|.
TGTGCCAGCAGCTTTCCGGGGGCTCGGGAGACCCAGTACTTC
CASSFPGARETQYF